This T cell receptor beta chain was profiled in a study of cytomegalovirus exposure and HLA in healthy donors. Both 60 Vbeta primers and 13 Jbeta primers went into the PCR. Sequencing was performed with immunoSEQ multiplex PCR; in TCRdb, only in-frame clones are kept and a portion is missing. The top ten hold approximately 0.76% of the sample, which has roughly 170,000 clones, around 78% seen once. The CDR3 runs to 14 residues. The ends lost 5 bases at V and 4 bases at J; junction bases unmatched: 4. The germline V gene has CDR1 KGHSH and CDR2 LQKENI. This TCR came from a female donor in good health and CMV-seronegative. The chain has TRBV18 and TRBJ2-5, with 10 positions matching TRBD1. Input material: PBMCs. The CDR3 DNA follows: TGTGCCAGCTCATCGGGACAGGGGCTAGAGACCCAGTACTTC. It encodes CASSSGQGLETQYF.